The TCR beta chain described here comes from a study of shared clonotypes between healthy human individuals (dated by TCRdb to about 2020). About the investigation overall: Two women and a few men aged 18 to 49 years were included in the cohort. Per donor, three plates each were used for CD4 naive and CD4 memory, two for CD8 naive, and one for CD8 memory. The study deeply sequenced blood TCR repertoires of roughly five healthy adults to estimate repertoire size and the extent of clonotype sharing between individuals. To increase sequencing depth and limit assay-specific biases, different laboratories used diverse techniques to prepare libraries and sequence TCR repertoires. Each donor's leukapheresis produced roughly between roughly 0.85 and 10 billion PBMCs. Beyond this particular receptor, the publication reports: Sampling was restricted to blood, and TCR repertoires in tissues likely differ from the TCR repertoires found in blood. Naive subsets generally had larger estimated clonotype richness than memory subsets. Sharing across several donors was observed for about 5% of naive CD4, 3% to 3.5% of naive CD8, roughly 2.3% of memory CD4, and roughly 0.43% of memory CD8 clonotypes. Clonotypes shared by all four sorted-subset donors showed higher generation probabilities than non-shared clonotypes. Because the study included a small number of donors, the genetic and exposure-history diversity represented was limited. Pairwise subsampling led to the expectation that sequencing depth would affect the degree of clonotype sharing among donors. Rarefaction of sorted-subset datasets indicated incomplete sequencing despite the large sequencing depth.

CD8 naive samples were obtained by positive selection for CCR7 among CD45RO-negative cells, yielding a CD45RA+CCR7+ population from which TemRA cells were excluded. The donors were healthy, HIV-negative adults who had no recently reported acute infections or vaccinations. Every donor was a Caucasian adult living in Nashville, Tennessee, USA. Blood was collected by leukapheresis, and PBMCs were isolated by Ficoll-Histopaque density gradient centrifugation and then cryopreserved in liquid nitrogen vapor phase. Analytical flow cytometry was used to check the purity and quantity of every magnetically sorted T cell population. Genomic DNA was isolated from each sorted fraction and quantified by UV absorbance on a Nanodrop 2000c. On this clone itself: Its antigen remains undetermined. Base qualities are not at hand, and no much larger clone is one base apart.

The germline V gene sets CDR1 to MNHEY and CDR2 to SVGAGI. V is shortened by 5 bases, J by 2 bases, and the region joining them spans 13 bases. CDR3 length: 15 amino acids, cysteine to phenylalanine. Of all the DNA, just the CDR3 is kept, 45 bases in frame from base 1. Using the deep immunoSEQ assay, TCR CDR3 regions were amplified from genomic DNA by multiplex PCR. Extracted genomic DNA from each cell subset was spread evenly across all wells of several immunoSEQ 96-well plates, with each plate serving as a replicate. For sorted subsets, 200 to 250 ng of genomic DNA, equivalent to some 30,000 T cell genomes, went into each replicate PCR. Purified libraries were measured with a Qubit 3.0 fluorometer, size-checked on a Bioanalyzer 2100, and measured again with the KAPA Library Quantification kit. A separate single-read 150-cycle Illumina NextSeq 550 flow cell was used to sequence each immunoSEQ 96-well plate. Under the source paper's analysis protocol: Because the immunoSEQ output included only junctional sequences and no quality scores, the filtering could not be the same as the filtering used for full-length reads. To assign V/J genes and CDR3, sequences were annotated using PyIR, a Python wrapper for IgBLAST v1.9, with IMGT germline references. Reads were filtered out if the reads had weak V/J assignments (E-value above 1e-6), no CDR3, stop codons, out-of-frame junctions, or ambiguous translated residues. V3J clonotypes were defined as sequences sharing the same inferred V gene, J gene, and CDR3 amino acid sequence. To compute the percentage overlap between repertoires, the number of shared unique clonotypes was divided by the size of the smaller repertoire. Three approaches were used to assess repertoire richness: RTK rarefaction, the Chao1 estimator, and Recon v2.1 estimates of unobserved clonotypes. Generation probabilities were computed with OLGA for all TCRbeta clonotypes obtained by the gDNA method from several donors. In TCRdb, the immuneACCESS table is reduced to in-frame sequences with V and J assigned. These tables do not hold every clone; where another copy was compared, an unresolved V gene accounts for under half, and the others remain unexplained. That table gives V, J and clone size, and the DNA gave D and trimming. The sample has about 2.1 million clones on record, roughly 93% of them singletons. The ten largest clones represent under 2% of the sample.

The chain uses TRBV6-5 and TRBJ1-5; matching of 5 bases hints at TRBD1 as the D gene. The specimen sequenced was naive CD8+ T cells from PBMCs. According to the study, the label for this sample's cell subset or site signals: CD45RA+CCR7+. The receptor was derived from a man between 18 and 35 years old in good health. Some clones in this sample may be carry-over from other donors' samples. In nucleotides, the sequence is TGTGCCAGCAGTCAACAGGCCTTCGGCAATCAGCCCCAGCATTTT. It translates as CASSQQAFGNQPQHF.